The rows below give T cell receptor beta chains drawn from one sample of a study of Graves' ophthalmopathy and Graves' hyperthyroidism. TCRdb ran MiXCR on the multiplex PCR reads and lists one entry per CDR3 protein. This sample has roughly 500,000 distinct CDR3 sequences, with under 15% found just once. Sequences were obtained from blood. The receptors here all came from a woman in her 30s with Graves' ophthalmopathy. Both conserved end residues are part of each CDR3. The order of the fields is V gene, J gene, D gene, clone size, CDR3 protein, CDR3 DNA. D genes are given only for firm matches. Rows may omit the clone size; those that give it use once, few, many or a size class.

V gene: TRBV6-2/TRBV6-3; J gene: TRBJ2-2; D gene: TRBD1; clone size: once; CDR3 protein: CASRKGQGNTGELFF; CDR3 DNA: TGTGCCAGCAGAAAAGGACAGGGGAACACCGGGGAGCTGTTTTTT
V gene: TRBV7-3; J gene: TRBJ2-5; D gene: TRBD2; clone size: -; CDR3 protein: CASSLVSGGPDLTQYF; CDR3 DNA: TGTGCCAGCAGCTTGGTATCGGGAGGGCCCGATTTGACCCAGTACTTC
V gene: TRBV28; J gene: TRBJ2-2; D gene: -; clone size: many; CDR3 protein: CASSSPLRDGVPGELFF; CDR3 DNA: TGTGCCAGCAGTTCCCCGTTGCGAGATGGGGTCCCCGGGGAGCTGTTTTTT
V gene: TRBV28; J gene: TRBJ2-5; D gene: TRBD2; clone size: many; CDR3 protein: CASSYPRTSVRQETQYF; CDR3 DNA: TGTGCCAGCTCCTATCCCAGGACTAGCGTTCGGCAGGAGACCCAGTACTTC
V gene: TRBV12-5; J gene: TRBJ2-7; D gene: -; clone size: many; CDR3 protein: CASRSGHKDEQYF; CDR3 DNA: TGTGCTAGTCGTTCGGGACATAAGGACGAGCAGTACTTC
V gene: TRBV6-1; J gene: TRBJ2-5; D gene: TRBD1; clone size: many; CDR3 protein: CASSEGTGGVETQYF; CDR3 DNA: TGTGCCAGCAGTGAAGGGACAGGAGGTGTAGAGACCCAGTACTTC
V gene: TRBV7-2; J gene: TRBJ2-5; D gene: -; clone size: many; CDR3 protein: CASRLTGVQETQYF; CDR3 DNA: TGTGCCAGCAGATTAACGGGGGTCCAAGAGACCCAGTACTTC
V gene: TRBV28; J gene: TRBJ2-5; D gene: TRBD1; clone size: many; CDR3 protein: CASGTGDGETQYF; CDR3 DNA: TGTGCCAGCGGGACAGGGGATGGAGAGACCCAGTACTTC
V gene: TRBV6-1; J gene: TRBJ1-6; D gene: -; clone size: -; CDR3 protein: CASSDWARSDNSPLHF; CDR3 DNA: TGTGCCAGCAGTGATTGGGCCAGGAGTGATAATTCACCCCTCCACTTT
V gene: TRBV2; J gene: TRBJ2-7; D gene: TRBD2; clone size: many; CDR3 protein: CASSETLAGEQYF; CDR3 DNA: TGTGCCAGCAGTGAAACATTAGCGGGTGAGCAGTACTTC
V gene: TRBV20-1; J gene: TRBJ2-4; D gene: -; clone size: many; CDR3 protein: CSATPPTGNIQYF; CDR3 DNA: TGCAGTGCTACCCCCCCTACAGGAAACATTCAGTACTTC
V gene: TRBV9; J gene: TRBJ2-7; D gene: TRBD1; clone size: -; CDR3 protein: CASSPTTGTYEQYF; CDR3 DNA: TGTGCCAGCAGCCCCACGACAGGGACCTACGAGCAGTACTTC
V gene: TRBV11-1; J gene: TRBJ1-1; D gene: -; clone size: many; CDR3 protein: CASSPEGNTEAFF; CDR3 DNA: TGTGCCAGCAGCCCCGAAGGGAACACTGAAGCTTTCTTT
V gene: TRBV14; J gene: TRBJ2-5; D gene: -; clone size: few; CDR3 protein: CASSQQLGGQETQYF; CDR3 DNA: TGTGCCAGCAGCCAACAATTGGGGGGACAAGAGACCCAGTACTTC
V gene: TRBV28; J gene: TRBJ1-2; D gene: TRBD1; clone size: -; CDR3 protein: CASSLLRTGGSYGYTF; CDR3 DNA: TGTGCCAGCAGTCTCCTCCGGACAGGGGGCTCGTATGGCTACACCTTC
V gene: TRBV6-2/TRBV6-3; J gene: TRBJ2-7; D gene: TRBD2; clone size: many; CDR3 protein: CASSYSGEGSYEQYF; CDR3 DNA: TGTGCCAGCAGTTACTCGGGGGAGGGGAGCTACGAGCAGTACTTC
V gene: TRBV11-2; J gene: TRBJ2-5; D gene: -; clone size: many; CDR3 protein: CASSFGEWETQYF; CDR3 DNA: TGTGCCAGCAGCTTTGGGGAGTGGGAGACCCAGTACTTC
V gene: TRBV28; J gene: TRBJ2-7; D gene: -; clone size: many; CDR3 protein: CASIGNSEQYF; CDR3 DNA: TGTGCCAGCATCGGTAACAGCGAGCAGTACTTC
V gene: TRBV20-1; J gene: TRBJ1-2; D gene: -; clone size: many; CDR3 protein: CSARFRGTMRGYTF; CDR3 DNA: TGCAGTGCTAGGTTTCGCGGGACAATGAGGGGCTACACCTTC
V gene: TRBV19; J gene: TRBJ1-6; D gene: -; clone size: many; CDR3 protein: CASSIDHNSPLHF; CDR3 DNA: TGTGCCAGTAGTATAGACCACAATTCACCCCTCCACTTT
V gene: TRBV27; J gene: TRBJ1-2; D gene: TRBD1; clone size: many; CDR3 protein: CASSRDRGEYGYTF; CDR3 DNA: TGTGCCAGCAGTCGGGACAGGGGCGAGTACGGCTACACCTTC
V gene: TRBV6-1; J gene: TRBJ2-2; D gene: TRBD1; clone size: many; CDR3 protein: CASSRTGGNTGELFF; CDR3 DNA: TGTGCCAGCAGCAGGACAGGGGGCAACACCGGGGAGCTGTTTTTT
V gene: TRBV28; J gene: TRBJ2-7; D gene: TRBD1; clone size: many; CDR3 protein: CASSEGEVGTGWYEQYF; CDR3 DNA: TGTGCCAGCAGTGAGGGGGAAGTCGGGACAGGGTGGTACGAGCAGTACTTC
V gene: TRBV12-3/TRBV12-4; J gene: TRBJ1-6; D gene: -; clone size: once; CDR3 protein: CASSLKSLHSPLHF; CDR3 DNA: TGTGCCAGCAGTTTAAAGTCTCTCCATTCACCCCTCCACTTT
V gene: TRBV15; J gene: TRBJ2-4; D gene: -; clone size: many; CDR3 protein: CATSRDPRLGAKNIQYF; CDR3 DNA: TGTGCCACCAGCAGAGACCCCCGACTCGGGGCCAAAAACATTCAGTACTTC
V gene: TRBV7-6; J gene: TRBJ2-2; D gene: -; clone size: many; CDR3 protein: CATSRAANTGELFF; CDR3 DNA: TGTGCCACCTCCCGGGCTGCGAACACCGGGGAGCTGTTTTTT
V gene: TRBV5-1; J gene: TRBJ2-5; D gene: -; clone size: -; CDR3 protein: CASSLAQGRMKTQYF; CDR3 DNA: TGCGCCAGCAGCTTAGCACAGGGAAGGATGAAGACCCAGTACTTC
V gene: TRBV2; J gene: TRBJ1-5; D gene: -; clone size: many; CDR3 protein: CASSANDLRFPQPQHF; CDR3 DNA: TGTGCCAGCAGTGCTAACGATCTGAGGTTCCCTCAGCCCCAGCATTTT
V gene: TRBV30; J gene: TRBJ1-1; D gene: -; clone size: many; CDR3 protein: CAWSVGPNTEAFF; CDR3 DNA: TGTGCCTGGAGTGTAGGTCCTAACACTGAAGCTTTCTTT
V gene: TRBV28; J gene: TRBJ2-5; D gene: -; clone size: many; CDR3 protein: CASSPQGEAQYF; CDR3 DNA: TGTGCCAGCAGTCCCCAGGGGGAGGCCCAGTACTTC
V gene: TRBV28; J gene: TRBJ1-2; D gene: TRBD1; clone size: once; CDR3 protein: CASSLWGTDYGYTF; CDR3 DNA: TGTGCCAGCAGTTTATGGGGGACAGACTATGGCTACACCTTC
V gene: TRBV5-1; J gene: TRBJ1-3; D gene: -; clone size: many; CDR3 protein: CASSLGHADDSGNTIYF; CDR3 DNA: TGCGCCAGCAGCTTGGGACACGCGGATGACTCTGGAAACACCATATATTTT
V gene: TRBV28; J gene: TRBJ2-7; D gene: TRBD2; clone size: many; CDR3 protein: CASRGSGGAPYEQYF; CDR3 DNA: TGTGCCAGCAGGGGTAGCGGGGGGGCTCCCTACGAGCAGTACTTC
V gene: TRBV6-1; J gene: TRBJ1-1; D gene: TRBD1; clone size: -; CDR3 protein: CASKLPGQGAEAFF; CDR3 DNA: TGTGCCAGCAAGCTCCCGGGACAGGGGGCAGAGGCTTTCTTT
V gene: TRBV5-1; J gene: TRBJ2-7; D gene: TRBD2; clone size: few; CDR3 protein: CASSLVGGEAYEQYF; CDR3 DNA: TGCGCCAGCAGCTTGGTGGGAGGGGAGGCCTACGAGCAGTACTTC
V gene: TRBV20-1; J gene: TRBJ1-5; D gene: TRBD1; clone size: many; CDR3 protein: CSAIVGQGAWQPQHF; CDR3 DNA: TGCAGTGCTATTGTGGGACAGGGGGCATGGCAGCCCCAGCATTTT
V gene: TRBV3-1; J gene: TRBJ2-7; D gene: -; clone size: -; CDR3 protein: CASSQASTDLYEQYF; CDR3 DNA: TGTGCCAGCAGCCAAGCCTCGACAGATCTCTACGAGCAGTACTTC
V gene: TRBV27; J gene: TRBJ2-7; D gene: -; clone size: many; CDR3 protein: CASSLSSTGYEQYF; CDR3 DNA: TGTGCCAGCAGTTTATCCTCGACAGGCTACGAGCAGTACTTC
V gene: TRBV12-3/TRBV12-4; J gene: TRBJ1-6; D gene: TRBD1; clone size: many; CDR3 protein: CASSFARTGYNSPLHF; CDR3 DNA: TGTGCCAGCAGTTTTGCAAGGACAGGCTATAATTCACCCCTCCACTTT
V gene: TRBV27; J gene: TRBJ2-2; D gene: -; clone size: -; CDR3 protein: CASSSTVHVGDLFF; CDR3 DNA: TGTGCCAGCAGTTCTACAGTCCACGTCGGGGATCTGTTTTTT
V gene: TRBV4-1; J gene: TRBJ2-5; D gene: TRBD2; clone size: -; CDR3 protein: CASLPASGSGETQYF; CDR3 DNA: TGCGCCAGCTTGCCGGCTAGCGGGAGTGGGGAGACCCAGTACTTC
V gene: TRBV7-3; J gene: TRBJ2-2; D gene: TRBD2; clone size: many; CDR3 protein: CASTASGRSGELFF; CDR3 DNA: TGTGCCAGCACGGCTAGCGGGAGATCCGGGGAGCTGTTTTTT
V gene: TRBV6-4; J gene: TRBJ1-2; D gene: -; clone size: many; CDR3 protein: CASSYVRGNGYTF; CDR3 DNA: TGTGCCAGCAGTTACGTCCGGGGTAATGGCTACACCTTC
V gene: TRBV27; J gene: TRBJ1-5; D gene: TRBD1; clone size: many; CDR3 protein: CASSPRGNRPQHF; CDR3 DNA: TGTGCCAGCAGCCCCAGGGGGAATCGGCCCCAGCATTTT
V gene: TRBV7-2; J gene: TRBJ2-5; D gene: TRBD2; clone size: many; CDR3 protein: CASSLAGLAGETQYF; CDR3 DNA: TGTGCCAGCAGCTTAGCGGGACTAGCGGGAGAGACCCAGTACTTC
V gene: TRBV7-2; J gene: TRBJ1-1; D gene: -; clone size: many; CDR3 protein: CASSVSAAGYTEAFF; CDR3 DNA: TGTGCCAGCAGCGTTAGCGCAGCGGGATACACTGAAGCTTTCTTT
V gene: TRBV9; J gene: TRBJ2-2; D gene: -; clone size: -; CDR3 protein: CASSVEVGVAGELFF; CDR3 DNA: TGTGCCAGCAGCGTAGAGGTGGGGGTCGCCGGGGAGCTGTTTTTT
V gene: TRBV6-5; J gene: TRBJ1-5; D gene: -; clone size: many; CDR3 protein: CASSYDPPGSNQPQHF; CDR3 DNA: TGTGCCAGCAGTTACGACCCCCCAGGGAGCAATCAGCCCCAGCATTTT
V gene: TRBV12-3/TRBV12-4; J gene: TRBJ1-2; D gene: -; clone size: -; CDR3 protein: CASSLSPWEGGYTF; CDR3 DNA: TGTGCCAGCAGTTTAAGCCCCTGGGAGGGTGGCTACACCTTC
V gene: TRBV7-9; J gene: TRBJ1-1; D gene: -; clone size: many; CDR3 protein: CASSLARRNTEAFF; CDR3 DNA: TGTGCCAGCAGCTTAGCACGGAGGAACACTGAAGCTTTCTTT
V gene: TRBV4-1; J gene: TRBJ2-7; D gene: -; clone size: -; CDR3 protein: CASSQDEVTGYEQYF; CDR3 DNA: TGCGCCAGCAGCCAAGATGAGGTAACAGGCTACGAGCAGTACTTC
V gene: TRBV12-5; J gene: TRBJ1-5; D gene: TRBD1; clone size: many; CDR3 protein: CASALTGGANQPQHF; CDR3 DNA: TGTGCTAGTGCCCTGACAGGGGGTGCCAATCAGCCCCAGCATTTT
V gene: TRBV29-1; J gene: TRBJ1-1; D gene: -; clone size: many; CDR3 protein: CSAGPRGTEAFF; CDR3 DNA: TGCAGCGCTGGGCCTCGCGGCACTGAAGCTTTCTTT
V gene: TRBV20-1; J gene: TRBJ2-2; D gene: TRBD2; clone size: -; CDR3 protein: CSARDQLAGGDTGELFF; CDR3 DNA: TGCAGTGCTAGGGACCAACTAGCGGGAGGGGACACCGGGGAGCTGTTTTTT
V gene: TRBV20-1; J gene: TRBJ2-7; D gene: -; clone size: many; CDR3 protein: CSARYRGSYEQYF; CDR3 DNA: TGCAGTGCTAGGTATAGGGGTTCCTACGAGCAGTACTTC
V gene: TRBV29-1; J gene: TRBJ1-6; D gene: TRBD1; clone size: -; CDR3 protein: CSVATGTGGTNSPLHF; CDR3 DNA: TGCAGCGTCGCCACCGGGACAGGGGGCACGAATTCACCCCTCCACTTT